Reported below is one T cell receptor beta chain. Participant ages covered roughly 18 to 89 years across 24 US areas. Authors' methods: How many nucleated cells were present was estimated from reference gene primer amplification. TCRdb's copy holds only in-frame clones and misses some; the assay was immunoSEQ multiplex PCR. D and trimming come from the DNA, and the V and J calls and clone size come from that table. The profile covers some 190,000 clones, with roughly 86% appearing a single time and 4.5% to 6.5% taken by the ten largest. The data are from a study of blood T cell repertoires in COVID-19. Study background: Samples came from the United States, Italy and Spain, spanning acute and convalescent COVID-19. Sources were T cells, B-cell-depleted T cells, or PBMCs; the material itself was cDNA or gDNA.

Sample: PBMCs or T cells enriched from blood (not recorded which). The receptor was isolated from a man in his forties or fifties with acute COVID-19.

The CDR3 region is CASSIAGSQRYEQYF. The CDR3 DNA reads TGTGCCAGTAGTATAGCGGGTTCGCAGAGATACGAGCAGTACTTC. This chain joins TRBV19 and TRBJ2-7; D unclear. V was cut by 1 base and J by 4 bases, with 14 bases left in between. CDR3 size: 15 residues. Germline V lookup: CDR1 LNHDA, CDR2 SQIVND (reference sequence).